Each of the 13 T cell receptor beta chains below was sequenced from the same sample in a study of synovial regulatory T cells in juvenile arthritis. No antigens are known for them. Study-wide results and limits: Blood Treg cells that were inflammation-associated showed lower TCR diversity than other blood Treg cells.

Libraries were prepared by immunoSEQ multiplex PCR; TCRdb keeps only in-frame clonotypes and omits some of them. The listing records about 9,900 clones. Source material: Treg cells from blood. As to subset: HLA-DR+ inflammation-associated blood Treg cells. Source of these receptors: a donor under 30 with juvenile idiopathic arthritis.

The V and J genes are TRBV28 and TRBJ2-6; TCRdb's D call, TRBD1, is unchecked because there is no DNA. Germline lookup yields CDR1 MDHEN and CDR2 SYDVKM. This CDR3 contains 16 residues. No DNA is recorded. The CDR3 spells CASIAGGSSGANVLTF.

The chain has TRBV5-6 and TRBJ2-3. CDR3 length equals 14 residues. DNA is not recorded here. Germline V CDR1 and CDR2: SGHDT, YYEEEE. The CDR3 loop is CASSLSSLTDTQYF.

The CDR3 reads CASSLAPSGQGHGYTF. The rearrangement uses TRBV7-6 and TRBJ1-2; TCRdb selects TRBD1, and the lack of DNA leaves this call unchecked. CDR3 size: 16 residues. No DNA is listed. Germline CDR1 is SGHVS and CDR2 is FNYEAQ.

The chain uses TRBV5-6 and TRBJ1-1. The germline V gene has CDR1 SGHDT and CDR2 YYEEEE. This CDR3 has 15 residues. No DNA is recorded. CDR3 loop: CASSARRGANTEAFF.

The V and J genes are TRBV6-1 and TRBJ1-6; lacking DNA, the TRBD1 call made by TCRdb goes unchecked. Germline V gives CDR1 MNHNS, CDR2 SASEGT. The CDR3 totals 15 residues. No DNA sequence was recorded. This chain's CDR3 is CASSGRGLGNSPLHF.

This chain's CDR3 is CAISEWEGPPYEQYF. J is TRBJ2-7 and V is TRBV10-3. The CDR3 contains 15 residues. No nucleotide data were recorded. Looked up from germline, CDR1 is ENHRY and CDR2 is SYGVKD.

The chain has TRBV29-1 and TRBJ2-7; TCRdb returns TRBD1, unconfirmable since there is no DNA. Per the germline V gene, CDR1 is SQVTM and CDR2 is ANQGSEA. CDR3 length equals 11 residues. The protein alone is recorded here. The CDR3 reads CSVPQGTEQYF.

The genes are TRBV6-5 and TRBJ2-2; TCRdb's D call of TRBD2 is untestable without DNA. Germline V gives CDR1 MNHEY, CDR2 SVGAGI. The CDR3 has 14 residues. Nucleotide data are not available. The CDR3 reads CASRGGASSGELFF.

The rearrangement joins TRBV27 to TRBJ1-1. The CDR3 is 11 amino acids. No DNA is given. Germline CDR1 reads MNHEY; CDR2 reads SMNVEV (reference sequence). CDR3 loop: CASSSATEAFF.

V is TRBV15 and J is TRBJ1-2. The germline CDR1 and CDR2 sequences are LNHNV and YYDKDF (reference sequence). The CDR3 covers 14 residues. No coding sequence is recorded. Here the CDR3 reads CATSREVTGYGYTF.

V gene TRBV7-6 combines with J gene TRBJ2-1; as DNA is missing, the TRBD2 call by TCRdb cannot be tested. CDR3 length: 16 residues. No DNA is given. The germline V gene has CDR1 SGHVS and CDR2 FNYEAQ. The CDR3 spells CASSPGSGTSYNEQFF.

V usage is TRBV27 and J usage is TRBJ2-3; TCRdb names TRBD2, which stays unverified in the absence of DNA. The CDR3 extends over 16 amino acids. The coding DNA is unavailable. Germline CDR1 and CDR2: MNHEY and SMNVEV (reference sequence). CDR3 residues: CASSLISREITDTQYF.

V usage is TRBV4-2 and J usage is TRBJ1-1; TCRdb reports TRBD1, a call that lacks DNA to check it against. The CDR3 is 15 amino acids. No DNA is given. Per the germline V gene, CDR1 is LGHNA and CDR2 is YNFKEQ. CDR3 residues: CASSPVGTANTEAFF.